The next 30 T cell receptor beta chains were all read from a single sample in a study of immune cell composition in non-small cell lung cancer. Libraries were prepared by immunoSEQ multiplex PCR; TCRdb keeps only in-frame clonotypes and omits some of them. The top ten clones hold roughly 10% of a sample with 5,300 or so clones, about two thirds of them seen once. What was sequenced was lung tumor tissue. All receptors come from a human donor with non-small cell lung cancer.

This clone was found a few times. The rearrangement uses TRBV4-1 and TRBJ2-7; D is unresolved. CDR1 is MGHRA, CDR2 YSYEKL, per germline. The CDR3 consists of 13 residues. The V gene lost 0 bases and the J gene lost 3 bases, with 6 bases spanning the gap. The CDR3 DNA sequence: TGCGCCAGCAGCCAAGACGGCGGCTACGAGCAGTACTTC. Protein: CASSQDGGYEQYF.

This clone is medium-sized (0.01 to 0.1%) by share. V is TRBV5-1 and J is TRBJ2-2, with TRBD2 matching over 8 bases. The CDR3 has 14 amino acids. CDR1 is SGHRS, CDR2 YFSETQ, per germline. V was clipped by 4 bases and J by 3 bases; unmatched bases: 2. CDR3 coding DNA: TGCGCCAGCAGCCTGGGACTAGACACCGGGGAGCTGTTTTTT. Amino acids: CASSLGLDTGELFF.

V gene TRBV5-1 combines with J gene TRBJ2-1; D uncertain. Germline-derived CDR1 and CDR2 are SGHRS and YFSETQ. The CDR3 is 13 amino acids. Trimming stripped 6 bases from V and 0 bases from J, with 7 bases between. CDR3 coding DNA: TGCGCCAGCACCACCGGCTCCTACAATGAGCAGTTCTTC. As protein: CASTTGSYNEQFF.

This CDR3 reads CASSQSEVAPQGDTQYF. The CDR3 DNA reads TGCGCCAGCAGTCAATCGGAGGTCGCTCCTCAAGGAGATACGCAGTATTTT. The chain carries TRBV23-1 and TRBJ2-3, with D possibly matching TRBD2 (5 bases). TRBV23-1 is recorded as an ORF, its role being uncertain. The CDR3 length is 17 residues. Trimming took 0 bases from V and 5 from J, leaving 18 bases between them.

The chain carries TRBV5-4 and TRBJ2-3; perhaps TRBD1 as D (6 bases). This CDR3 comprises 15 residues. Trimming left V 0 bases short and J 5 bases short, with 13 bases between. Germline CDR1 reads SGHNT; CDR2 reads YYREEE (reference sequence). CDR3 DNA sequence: TGTGCCAGCAGCTTGGGGGGGCCGTCCGGAGATACGCAGTATTTT. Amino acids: CASSLGGPSGDTQYF.

For the CDR3, the DNA is TGTGCCAGTAGTCCGGAACTAGCGGGAAAGACAGATACGCAGTATTTT. Its protein is CASSPELAGKTDTQYF. V gene TRBV19 combines with J gene TRBJ2-3; 10 nucleotides line up with TRBD2. Trimming at V came to 5 bases and at J to 3 bases, leaving 8 bases not matched to a gene. This CDR3 region has 16 residues. CDR1 is LNHDA and CDR2 is SQIVND in the germline V gene (reference sequence).

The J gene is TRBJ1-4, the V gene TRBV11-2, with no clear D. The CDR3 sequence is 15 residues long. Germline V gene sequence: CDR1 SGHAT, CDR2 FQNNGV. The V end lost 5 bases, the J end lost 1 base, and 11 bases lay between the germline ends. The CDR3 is CASSEGAVTNEKLFF. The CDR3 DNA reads TGTGCCAGCAGCGAAGGCGCGGTAACTAATGAAAAACTGTTTTTT.

CDR3 DNA sequence: TGTGCCATCAGTGTTAAGCTAGCGGGAGTGTTGCATGAGCAGTTCTTC. Amino acid sequence: CAISVKLAGVLHEQFF. This rearrangement joins TRBV10-3 to TRBJ2-1; 10 nucleotides agree with TRBD2. The CDR3 length is 16 residues. V lost 4 bases, J lost 8 bases, and 11 bases stayed unmatched. Per the germline V gene, CDR1 is ENHRY and CDR2 is SYGVKD.

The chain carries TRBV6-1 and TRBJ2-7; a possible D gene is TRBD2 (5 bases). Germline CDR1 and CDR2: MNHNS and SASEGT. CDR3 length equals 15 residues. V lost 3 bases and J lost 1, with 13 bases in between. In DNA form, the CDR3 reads TGTGCCAGCAGTGACCAGGTGGGAGTGTCCTACGAGCAGTACTTC. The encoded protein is CASSDQVGVSYEQYF.

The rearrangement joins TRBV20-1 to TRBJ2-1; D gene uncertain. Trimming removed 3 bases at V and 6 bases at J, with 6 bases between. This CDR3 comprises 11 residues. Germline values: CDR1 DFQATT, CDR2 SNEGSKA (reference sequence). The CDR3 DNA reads TGCAGTGCTAGTAGTCCCAATGAGCAGTTCTTC. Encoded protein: CSASSPNEQFF.

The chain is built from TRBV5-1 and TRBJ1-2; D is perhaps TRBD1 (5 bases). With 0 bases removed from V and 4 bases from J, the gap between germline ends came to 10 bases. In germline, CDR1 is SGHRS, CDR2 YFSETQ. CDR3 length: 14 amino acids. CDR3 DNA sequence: TGCGCCAGCAGCTTGGGACCGGGGGTCTATGGCTACACCTTC. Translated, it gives CASSLGPGVYGYTF.

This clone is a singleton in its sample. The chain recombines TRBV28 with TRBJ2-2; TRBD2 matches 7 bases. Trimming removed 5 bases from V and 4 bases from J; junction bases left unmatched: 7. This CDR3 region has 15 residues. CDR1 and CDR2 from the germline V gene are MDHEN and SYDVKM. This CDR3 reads CASSPLADTTGELFF. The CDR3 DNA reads TGTGCCAGCAGTCCGCTAGCGGATACCACCGGGGAGCTGTTTTTT.

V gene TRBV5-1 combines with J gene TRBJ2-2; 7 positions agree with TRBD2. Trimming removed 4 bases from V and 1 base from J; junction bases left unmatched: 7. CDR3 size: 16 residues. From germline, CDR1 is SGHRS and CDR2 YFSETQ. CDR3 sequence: CASSPLSGMNTGELFF. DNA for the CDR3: TGCGCCAGCAGCCCCCTGAGCGGGATGAACACCGGGGAGCTGTTTTTT.

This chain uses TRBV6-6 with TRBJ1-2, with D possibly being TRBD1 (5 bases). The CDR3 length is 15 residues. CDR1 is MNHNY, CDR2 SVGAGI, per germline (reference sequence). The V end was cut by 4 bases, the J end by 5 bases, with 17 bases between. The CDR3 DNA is TGTGCCAGCAGTTCTGGCGGGGGGAACTTTTATGGCTACACCTTC. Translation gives CASSSGGGNFYGYTF.

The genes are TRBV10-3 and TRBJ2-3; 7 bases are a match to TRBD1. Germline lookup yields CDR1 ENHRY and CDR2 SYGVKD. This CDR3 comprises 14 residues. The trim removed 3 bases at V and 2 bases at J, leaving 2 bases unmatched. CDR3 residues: CAISDRGYTDTQYF. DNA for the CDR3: TGTGCCATCAGTGACAGGGGGTACACAGATACGCAGTATTTT.

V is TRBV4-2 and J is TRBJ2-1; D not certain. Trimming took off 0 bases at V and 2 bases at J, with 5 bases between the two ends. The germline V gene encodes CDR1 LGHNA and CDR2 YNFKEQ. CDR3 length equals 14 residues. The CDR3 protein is CASSQDLPYNEQFF. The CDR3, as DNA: TGTGCCAGCAGCCAAGATCTTCCCTACAATGAGCAGTTCTTC.

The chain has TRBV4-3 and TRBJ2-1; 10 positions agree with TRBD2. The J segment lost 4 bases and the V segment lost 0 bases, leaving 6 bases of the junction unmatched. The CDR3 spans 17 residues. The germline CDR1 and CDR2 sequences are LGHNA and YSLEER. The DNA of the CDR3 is TGCGCCAGCAGCCAAGATTCCGGGACTAGCGCTTACAATGAGCAGTTCTTC. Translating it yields CASSQDSGTSAYNEQFF.

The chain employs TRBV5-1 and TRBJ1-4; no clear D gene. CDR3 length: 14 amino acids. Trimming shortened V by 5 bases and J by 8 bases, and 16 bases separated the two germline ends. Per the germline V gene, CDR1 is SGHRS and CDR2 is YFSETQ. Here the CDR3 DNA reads TGCGCCAGCAGGCCGGGTCGTGAGAGGGAAAAACTGTTTTTT. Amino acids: CASRPGREREKLFF.

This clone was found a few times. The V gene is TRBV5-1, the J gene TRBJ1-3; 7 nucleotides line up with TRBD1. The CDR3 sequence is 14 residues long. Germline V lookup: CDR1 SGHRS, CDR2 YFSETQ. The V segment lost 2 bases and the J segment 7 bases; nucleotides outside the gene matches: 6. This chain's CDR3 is CASSLGTVGNTIYF. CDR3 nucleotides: TGCGCCAGCAGCTTAGGGACAGTTGGGAACACCATATATTTT.

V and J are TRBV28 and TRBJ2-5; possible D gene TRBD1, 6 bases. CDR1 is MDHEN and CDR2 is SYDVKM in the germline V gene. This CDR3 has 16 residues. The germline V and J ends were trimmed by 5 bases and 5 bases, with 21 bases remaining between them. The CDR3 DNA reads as TGTGCCAGCAGTCCCTCTCTCGGGCAGGGGCTGGAGACCCAGTACTTC. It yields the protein CASSPSLGQGLETQYF.

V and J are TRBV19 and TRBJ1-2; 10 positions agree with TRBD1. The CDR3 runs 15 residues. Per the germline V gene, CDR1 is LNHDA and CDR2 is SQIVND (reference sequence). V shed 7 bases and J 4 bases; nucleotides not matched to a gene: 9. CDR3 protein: CASTTDRGSTYGYTF. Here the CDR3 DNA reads TGTGCCAGTACCACGGACAGGGGGTCGACCTATGGCTACACCTTC.

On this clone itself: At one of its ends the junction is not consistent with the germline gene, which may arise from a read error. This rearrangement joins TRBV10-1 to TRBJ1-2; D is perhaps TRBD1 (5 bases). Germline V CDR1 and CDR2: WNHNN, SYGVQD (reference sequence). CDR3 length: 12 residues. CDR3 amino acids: CATRWRDYRYTF. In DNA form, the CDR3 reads TGCGCCACCAGGTGGAGGGACTATCGCTACACCTTC.

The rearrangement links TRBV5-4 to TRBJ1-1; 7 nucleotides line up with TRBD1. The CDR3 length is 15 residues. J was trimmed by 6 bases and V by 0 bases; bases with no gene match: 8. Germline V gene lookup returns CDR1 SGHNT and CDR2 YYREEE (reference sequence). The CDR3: CASSLGGPRGAEAFF. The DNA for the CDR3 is TGTGCCAGCAGCTTGGGGGGGCCCAGGGGGGCTGAAGCTTTCTTT.

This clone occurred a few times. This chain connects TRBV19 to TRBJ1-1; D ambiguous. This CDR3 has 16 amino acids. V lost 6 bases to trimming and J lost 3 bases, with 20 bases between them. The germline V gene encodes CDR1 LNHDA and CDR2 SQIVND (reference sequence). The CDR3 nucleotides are TGTGCCAGTAGCCCCCCGAGGATCTACCTTGACACTGAAGCTTTCTTT. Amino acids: CASSPPRIYLDTEAFF.

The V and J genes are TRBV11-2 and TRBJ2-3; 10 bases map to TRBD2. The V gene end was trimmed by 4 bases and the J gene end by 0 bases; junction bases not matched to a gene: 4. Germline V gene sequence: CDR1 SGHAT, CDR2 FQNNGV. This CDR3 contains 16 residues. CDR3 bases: TGTGCCAGCAGCTCCCAAGCGGGAGGGAGCACAGATACGCAGTATTTT. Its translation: CASSSQAGGSTDTQYF.

In DNA form, the CDR3 reads TGTGCCAGCAGCTTAGGGCTAGCGGGAGCCGGCGAGCAGTACTTC. It codes for CASSLGLAGAGEQYF. V and J are TRBV11-2 and TRBJ2-7, with 10 bases that match TRBD2. Germline CDR1 and CDR2: SGHAT and FQNNGV. The CDR3 extends over 15 amino acids. V gave up 1 base and J gave up 6 bases; unmatched junction bases: 6.

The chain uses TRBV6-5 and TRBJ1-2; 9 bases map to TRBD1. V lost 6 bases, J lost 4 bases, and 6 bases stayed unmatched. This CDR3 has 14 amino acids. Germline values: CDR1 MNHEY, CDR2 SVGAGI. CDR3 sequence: CASRTGTGPYGYTF. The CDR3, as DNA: TGTGCCAGCAGAACCGGGACAGGGCCCTATGGCTACACCTTC.

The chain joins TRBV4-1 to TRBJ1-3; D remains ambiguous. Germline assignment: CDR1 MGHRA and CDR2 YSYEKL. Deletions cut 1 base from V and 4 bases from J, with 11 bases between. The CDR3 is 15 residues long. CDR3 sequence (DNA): TGCGCCAGCAGCCAAGGAATGACAACCGGAAACACCATATATTTT. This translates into CASSQGMTTGNTIYF.

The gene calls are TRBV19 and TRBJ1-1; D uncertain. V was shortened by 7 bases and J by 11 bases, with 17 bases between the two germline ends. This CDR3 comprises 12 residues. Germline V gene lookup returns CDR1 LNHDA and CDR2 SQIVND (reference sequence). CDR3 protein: CASTPGGGRAFF. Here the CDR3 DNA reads TGTGCCAGTACCCCCGGCGGAGGGCGTGCTTTCTTT.

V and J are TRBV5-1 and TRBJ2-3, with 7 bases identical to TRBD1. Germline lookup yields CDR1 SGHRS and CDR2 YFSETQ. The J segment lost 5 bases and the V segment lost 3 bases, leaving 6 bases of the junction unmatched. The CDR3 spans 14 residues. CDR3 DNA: TGCGCCAGCAGCTCAGGACAGGACATAGATACGCAGTATTTT. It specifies CASSSGQDIDTQYF.